The rows below give T cell receptor beta chains drawn from one sample of a study of OX40 agonist ivuxolimab in advanced cancers. TCRdb's copy holds only in-frame clones and misses some; the assay was immunoSEQ multiplex PCR. Altogether tens of thousands of clones are present, 91% being singletons, with the ten largest covering around 14%. The material was CD4+ or CD8+ T cells sorted from blood, obtained in a trial of the OX40 agonist ivuxolimab. The receptors here all came from an adult with an advanced solid tumor such as melanoma, head and neck, liver or kidney cancer. Each CDR3 is given with its conserved first and last residue. A D gene is named only where the DNA matches it firmly. For some rows the clone size is stated as once, few or many, or as a class when expanded; others skip it.

j_call clone_size v_call d_call cdr3_aa cdr3_nt
TRBJ1-5 once TRBV5-6 NA CASSLMGQPQHF TGTGCCAGCAGCTTGATGGGGCAGCCCCAGCATTTT
TRBJ1-3 NA TRBV5-1 TRBD1 CASSPVGQGTISGNTIYF TGCGCCAGCAGCCCGGTGGGACAGGGAACCATCTCTGGAAACACCATATATTTT
TRBJ1-3 NA TRBV5-4 NA CASSFGGAGALSGNTIYF TGTGCCAGCAGCTTCGGGGGGGCAGGGGCCCTCTCTGGAAACACCATATATTTT
TRBJ2-7 NA TRBV7-6 TRBD2 CASSSRTSGSYEQYF TGTGCCAGCAGCTCCAGGACTAGCGGGAGCTACGAGCAGTACTTC
TRBJ1-3 NA TRBV5-1 NA CASSSGNTIYF TGCGCCAGCAGCTCGGGAAACACCATATATTTT
TRBJ2-1 NA TRBV7-2 NA CASSKDRWSGEQFF TGTGCCAGCAGCAAAGACAGGTGGAGCGGTGAGCAGTTCTTC
TRBJ2-1 NA TRBV7-2 NA CASSPTPRPTRTLYNEQFF TGTGCCAGCAGCCCGACCCCACGGCCTACTAGGACACTTTACAATGAGCAGTTCTTC
TRBJ2-3 NA TRBV19 NA CASSPGSTDTQYF TGTGCCAGTAGCCCAGGAAGCACAGATACGCAGTATTTT
TRBJ1-2 few TRBV7-8 TRBD1 CASSLGDRAYGYTF TGTGCCAGCAGCTTAGGGGACAGGGCCTATGGCTACACCTTC
TRBJ2-7 NA TRBV28 TRBD2 CASTPPGTSLYEQYF TGTGCCAGCACCCCTCCCGGGACTAGCCTCTACGAGCAGTACTTC
TRBJ2-2 NA TRBV7-3 NA CASSLTGNTGELFF TGTGCCAGCAGCCTGACAGGGAACACCGGGGAGCTGTTTTTT
TRBJ2-3 once TRBV7-2 NA CASSFGGARTDTQYF TGTGCCAGCAGCTTTGGAGGGGCGCGCACAGATACGCAGTATTTT
TRBJ2-5 NA TRBV7-9 NA CASSPRGETQYF TGTGCCAGCAGCCCCAGAGGGGAGACCCAGTACTTC
TRBJ2-6 NA TRBV18 TRBD2 CASSSGQSGTSGSGANVLTF TGTGCCAGCTCATCGGGACAGTCCGGGACTAGCGGTTCTGGGGCCAACGTCCTGACTTTC
TRBJ2-1 NA TRBV6-6 NA CASRRGPNNEQFF TGTGCCAGCAGGAGGGGACCGAACAATGAGCAGTTCTTC
TRBJ1-3 NA TRBV7-8 NA CASSSLRTFGNTIYF TGTGCCAGCAGCTCCCTGCGGACCTTTGGAAACACCATATATTTT
TRBJ1-2 NA TRBV9 NA CASSVDQGRIYGYTF TGTGCCAGCAGCGTAGACCAGGGGAGGATCTATGGCTACACCTTC
TRBJ2-3 NA TRBV11-3 NA CASSSRSTGDTQYF TGTGCCAGCAGCTCGAGGTCCACAGGCGATACGCAGTATTTT
TRBJ1-4 NA TRBV18 NA CASSPVGGTWKLFF TGTGCCAGCTCACCAGTTGGAGGGACGTGGAAACTGTTTTTT
TRBJ2-3 NA TRBV7-3 NA CASSMTGDTQYF TGTGCCAGCAGCATGACAGGAGATACGCAGTATTTT
TRBJ2-3 NA TRBV14 NA CASSQQKGGDTQYF TGTGCCAGCAGCCAGCAAAAGGGGGGAGATACGCAGTATTTT
TRBJ1-6 NA TRBV30 NA CASTGSGSPLHF TGTGCTTCAACAGGGTCCGGTTCACCCCTCCACTTT
TRBJ1-2 NA TRBV4-3 TRBD1 CASSWTGSYGYTF TGCGCCAGCAGCTGGACAGGGAGTTATGGCTACACCTTC
TRBJ2-5 NA TRBV10-2 NA CASMGSREETQYF TGCGCCAGCATGGGGAGTAGGGAAGAGACCCAGTACTTC
TRBJ1-3 NA TRBV19 NA CASSTPQKTSGNTIYF TGTGCCAGTAGTACCCCGCAGAAAACATCTGGAAACACCATATATTTT
TRBJ2-1 NA TRBV7-2 TRBD1 CASSPKRGDRGGNEQFF TGTGCCAGCAGCCCGAAGCGTGGGGACAGGGGAGGGAATGAGCAGTTCTTC
TRBJ1-5 NA TRBV7-2 NA CASSLLGGNQPQHF TGTGCCAGCAGCTTATTAGGGGGCAATCAGCCCCAGCATTTT
TRBJ2-7 NA TRBV18 NA CASSPLLSSYEQYF TGTGCCAGCTCACCACTGCTCTCCTCCTACGAGCAGTACTTC
TRBJ2-1 once TRBV19 NA CASSSPGSSSYNEQFF TGTGCCAGTAGTTCCCCAGGGAGTAGCTCCTACAATGAGCAGTTCTTC
TRBJ2-5 NA TRBV25-1 TRBD2 CASGLAGGWETQYF TGTGCCAGCGGACTAGCGGGAGGGTGGGAGACCCAGTACTTC
TRBJ2-3 NA TRBV30 NA CAWSLSHYLDTQYF TGTGCCTGGAGTTTGAGTCATTACTTAGATACGCAGTATTTT
TRBJ1-2 NA TRBV5-1 NA CASSWRQAGFGLDGYTF TGCGCCAGCAGCTGGAGACAGGCCGGTTTCGGTTTAGATGGCTACACCTTC
TRBJ1-5 NA TRBV7-9 NA CASSPGGNQPQHF TGTGCCAGCAGCCCTGGGGGGAATCAGCCCCAGCATTTT
TRBJ1-4 NA TRBV28 NA CASSSPRPGRRNGPLFF TGTGCCAGCAGTTCCCCAAGACCGGGACGTCGAAATGGGCCACTGTTTTTT
TRBJ2-1 NA TRBV11-2 TRBD2 CASSSRSGSPYNEQFF TGTGCCAGCAGCTCCCGGAGCGGGAGCCCCTACAATGAGCAGTTCTTC
TRBJ2-7 NA TRBV2 NA CASRGTGEQYF TGTGCCAGCAGGGGTACCGGCGAGCAGTACTTC
TRBJ2-4 NA TRBV28 TRBD2 CASRPGGGGGNIQYF TGTGCCAGCCGCCCGGGGGGGGGCGGAGGAAACATTCAGTACTTC
TRBJ2-6 NA TRBV6-5 NA CASRSTGANVLTF TGTGCCAGCAGGTCTACTGGGGCCAACGTCCTGACTTTC
TRBJ2-5 NA TRBV7-9 TRBD2 CASSSRLAGAGETQYF TGTGCCAGCAGCTCCCGGTTAGCGGGAGCGGGGGAGACCCAGTACTTC
TRBJ2-1 NA TRBV2 TRBD2 CASSELGEGLNEQFF TGTGCCAGCAGTGAACTGGGGGAGGGCCTGAATGAGCAGTTCTTC
TRBJ2-3 NA TRBV7-2 TRBD2 CASSPGGNTDTQYF TGTGCCAGCAGCCCCGGGGGGAACACAGATACGCAGTATTTT
TRBJ1-1 once TRBV7-9 NA CASSLGYGQTNTEAFF TGTGCCAGCAGCTTAGGTTATGGACAGACGAACACTGAAGCTTTCTTT
TRBJ1-4 once TRBV9 NA CASSVNVANEKLFF TGTGCCAGCAGCGTGAACGTAGCTAATGAAAAACTGTTTTTT
TRBJ1-5 NA TRBV7-2 NA CASSLIRGDTPQHF TGTGCCAGCAGCTTAATAAGAGGAGATACGCCCCAGCATTTT
TRBJ2-7 NA TRBV27 NA CASSPGGGITYEQYF TGTGCCAGCAGTCCCGGAGGGGGTATCACCTACGAGCAGTACTTC
TRBJ2-1 NA TRBV19 NA CASSMGDFYNEQFF TGTGCCAGTAGTATGGGGGACTTCTACAATGAGCAGTTCTTC
TRBJ2-2 NA TRBV9 NA CASSPRSTGELFF TGTGCCAGCAGCCCCCGGAGCACCGGGGAGCTGTTTTTT
TRBJ1-4 NA TRBV25-1 NA CASTNRGGTDFNEKLFF TGTGCCAGCACCAATAGGGGCGGGACGGATTTTAATGAAAAACTGTTTTTT
TRBJ2-3 NA TRBV7-8 TRBD2 CASSLGTSGGVDTQYF TGTGCCAGCAGCTTAGGGACTAGCGGGGGGGTGGATACGCAGTATTTT
TRBJ1-1 NA TRBV10-3 NA CAISETQGMNTEAFF TGTGCCATCAGTGAGACTCAGGGCATGAACACTGAAGCTTTCTTT
TRBJ1-2 NA TRBV19 NA CASKTGLRDYGYTF TGTGCCAGTAAGACAGGACTCAGGGACTATGGCTACACCTTC
TRBJ2-1 NA TRBV7-2 TRBD2 CASSLAGGRYNEQFF TGTGCCAGCAGCCTAGCGGGAGGGAGGTACAATGAGCAGTTCTTC
TRBJ1-5 NA TRBV7-2 NA CASSLVGPIINQPQHF TGTGCCAGCAGCTTAGTTGGCCCCATCATTAATCAGCCCCAGCATTTT
TRBJ2-3 once TRBV11-3 NA CASSYRGGTDTQYF TGTGCCAGCAGTTACAGGGGAGGGACAGATACGCAGTATTTT
TRBJ2-7 NA TRBV18 TRBD1 CASSPGLKGAREQYF TGTGCCAGCTCACCAGGCTTGAAGGGGGCGCGCGAGCAGTACTTC
TRBJ1-5 NA TRBV14 NA CASSQWGVGQPQHF TGTGCCAGCAGCCAATGGGGGGTTGGGCAACCCCAGCATTTT
TRBJ1-1 NA TRBV30 NA CAWSPKPPGLSF TGTGCCTGGAGTCCTAAACCCCCGGGACTGTCCTTT
TRBJ1-3 once TRBV10-3 NA CAISDRLSGNTIYF TGTGCCATCAGTGACCGGCTCTCTGGAAACACCATATATTTT
TRBJ2-3 once TRBV4-3 NA CASSPRGASSDTQYF TGCGCCAGCAGCCCTCGCGGGGCGAGCTCTGATACGCAGTATTTT
TRBJ2-2 NA TRBV7-3 NA CASSLTSAGTGELFF TGTGCCAGCAGCTTAACGTCAGCTGGCACCGGGGAGCTGTTTTTT